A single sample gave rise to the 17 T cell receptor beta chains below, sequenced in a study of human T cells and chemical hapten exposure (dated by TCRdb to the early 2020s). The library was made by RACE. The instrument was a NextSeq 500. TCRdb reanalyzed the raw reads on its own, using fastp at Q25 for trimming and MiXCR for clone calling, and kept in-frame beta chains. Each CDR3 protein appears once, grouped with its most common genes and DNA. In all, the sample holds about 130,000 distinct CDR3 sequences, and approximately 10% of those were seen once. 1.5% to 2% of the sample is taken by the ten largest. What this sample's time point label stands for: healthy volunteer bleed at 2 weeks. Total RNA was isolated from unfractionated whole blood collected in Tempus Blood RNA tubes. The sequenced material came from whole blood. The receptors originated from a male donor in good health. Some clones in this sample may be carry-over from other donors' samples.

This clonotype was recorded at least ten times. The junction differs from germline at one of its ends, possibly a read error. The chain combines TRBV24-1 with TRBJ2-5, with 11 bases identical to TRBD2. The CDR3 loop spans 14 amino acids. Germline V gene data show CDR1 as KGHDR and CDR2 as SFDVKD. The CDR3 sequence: CATGDSGREETQYF. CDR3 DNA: TGTGCCACCGGTGATAGCGGGAGGGAGGAGACCCAGTACTTC.

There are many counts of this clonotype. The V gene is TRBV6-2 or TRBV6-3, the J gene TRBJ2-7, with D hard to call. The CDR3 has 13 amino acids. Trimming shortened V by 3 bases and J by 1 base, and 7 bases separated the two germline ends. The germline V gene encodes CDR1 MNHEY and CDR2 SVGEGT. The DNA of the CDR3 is TGTGCCAGCAGTTATGAAGGATCCTACGAGCAGTACTTC. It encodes CASSYEGSYEQYF.

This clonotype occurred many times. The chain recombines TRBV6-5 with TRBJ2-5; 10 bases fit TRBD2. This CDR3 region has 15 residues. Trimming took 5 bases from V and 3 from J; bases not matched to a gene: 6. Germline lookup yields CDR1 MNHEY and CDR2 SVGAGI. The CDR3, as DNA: TGTGCCAGCAGTACCGTAGCGGGAGGTAAAGAGACCCAGTACTTC. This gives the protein CASSTVAGGKETQYF.

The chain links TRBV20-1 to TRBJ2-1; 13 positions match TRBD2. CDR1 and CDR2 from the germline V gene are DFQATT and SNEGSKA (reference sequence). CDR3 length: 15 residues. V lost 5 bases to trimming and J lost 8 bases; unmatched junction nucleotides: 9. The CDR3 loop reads CSAGGLAGVVDEQFF. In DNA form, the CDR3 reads TGCAGTGCTGGCGGACTAGCGGGAGTAGTGGATGAGCAGTTCTTC.

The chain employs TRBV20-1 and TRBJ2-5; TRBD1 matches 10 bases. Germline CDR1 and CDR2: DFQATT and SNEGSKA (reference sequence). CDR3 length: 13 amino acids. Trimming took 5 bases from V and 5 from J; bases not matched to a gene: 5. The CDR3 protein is CSARQGARETQYF. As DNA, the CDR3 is TGCAGTGCTCGACAGGGGGCGAGGGAGACCCAGTACTTC.

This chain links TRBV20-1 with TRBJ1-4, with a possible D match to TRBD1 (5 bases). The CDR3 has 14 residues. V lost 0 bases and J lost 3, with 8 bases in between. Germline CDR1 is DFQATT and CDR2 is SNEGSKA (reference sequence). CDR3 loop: CSARDRGPNEKLFF. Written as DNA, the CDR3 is TGCAGTGCTAGAGATCGGGGACCTAATGAAAAACTGTTTTTT.

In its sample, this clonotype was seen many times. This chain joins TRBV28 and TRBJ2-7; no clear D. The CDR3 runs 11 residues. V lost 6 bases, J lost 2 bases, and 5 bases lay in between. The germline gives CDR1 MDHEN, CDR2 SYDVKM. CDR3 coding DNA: TGTGCCAGCAGCCCAGCCTACGAGCAGTACTTC. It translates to CASSPAYEQYF.

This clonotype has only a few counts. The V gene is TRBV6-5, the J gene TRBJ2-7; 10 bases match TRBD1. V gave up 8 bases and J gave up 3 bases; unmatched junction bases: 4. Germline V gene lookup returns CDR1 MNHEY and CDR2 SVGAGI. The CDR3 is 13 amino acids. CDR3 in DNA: TGTGCCAGCTGGGGACAGGGGCTCTACGAGCAGTACTTC. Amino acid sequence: CASWGQGLYEQYF.

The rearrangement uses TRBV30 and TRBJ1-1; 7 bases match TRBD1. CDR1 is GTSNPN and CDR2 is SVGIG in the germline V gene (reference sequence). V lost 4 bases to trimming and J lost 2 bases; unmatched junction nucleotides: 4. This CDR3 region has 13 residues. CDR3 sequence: CAWKDRANTEAFF. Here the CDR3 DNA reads TGTGCCTGGAAAGACAGGGCAAACACTGAAGCTTTCTTT.

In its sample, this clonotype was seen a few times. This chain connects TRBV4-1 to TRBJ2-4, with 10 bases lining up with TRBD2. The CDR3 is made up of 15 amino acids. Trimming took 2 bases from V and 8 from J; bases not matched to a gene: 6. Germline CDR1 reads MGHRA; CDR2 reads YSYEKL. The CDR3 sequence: CASSQTGTSADIQYF. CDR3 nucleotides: TGCGCCAGCAGCCAAACCGGGACTAGCGCAGACATTCAGTACTTC.

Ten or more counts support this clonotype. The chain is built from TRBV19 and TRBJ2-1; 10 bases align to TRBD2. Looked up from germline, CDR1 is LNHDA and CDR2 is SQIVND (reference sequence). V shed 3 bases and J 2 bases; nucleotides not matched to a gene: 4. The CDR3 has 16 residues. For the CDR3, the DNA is TGTGCCAGTAGTATGGCTAGCGGGAGACCCTACAATGAGCAGTTCTTC. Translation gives CASSMASGRPYNEQFF.

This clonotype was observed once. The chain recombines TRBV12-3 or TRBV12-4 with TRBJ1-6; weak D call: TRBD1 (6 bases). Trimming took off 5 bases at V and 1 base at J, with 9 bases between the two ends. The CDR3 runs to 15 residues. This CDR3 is CASSDTGSYNSPLHF. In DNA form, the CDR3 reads TGTGCCAGCAGTGACACAGGGTCCTATAATTCACCCCTCCACTTT.

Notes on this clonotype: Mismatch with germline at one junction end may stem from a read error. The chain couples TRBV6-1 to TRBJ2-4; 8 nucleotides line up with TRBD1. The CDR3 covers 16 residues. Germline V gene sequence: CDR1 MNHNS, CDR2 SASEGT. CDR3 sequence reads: CASSEERVRGRSIGDF. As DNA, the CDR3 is TGTGCCAGCAGTGAAGAACGAGTCAGGGGGCGATCAATTGGGGACTTC.

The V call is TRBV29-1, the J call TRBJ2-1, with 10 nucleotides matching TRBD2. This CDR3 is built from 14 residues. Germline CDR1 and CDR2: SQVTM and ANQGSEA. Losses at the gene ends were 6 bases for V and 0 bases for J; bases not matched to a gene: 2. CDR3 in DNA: TGCAGCGTATTAGCGGGGGGCTCCTACAATGAGCAGTTCTTC. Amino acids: CSVLAGGSYNEQFF.

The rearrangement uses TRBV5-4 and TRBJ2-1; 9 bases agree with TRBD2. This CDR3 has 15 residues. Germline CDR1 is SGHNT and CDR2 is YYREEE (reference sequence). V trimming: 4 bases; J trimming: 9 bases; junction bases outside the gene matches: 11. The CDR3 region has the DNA TGTGCCAGCAGCCAAGCGGGAGGACGACTGGGTGAGCAGTTCTTC. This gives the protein CASSQAGGRLGEQFF.

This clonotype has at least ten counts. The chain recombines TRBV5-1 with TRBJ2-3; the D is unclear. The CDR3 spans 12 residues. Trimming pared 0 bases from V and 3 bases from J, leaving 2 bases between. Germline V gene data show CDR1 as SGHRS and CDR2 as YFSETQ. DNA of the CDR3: TGCGCCAGCAGCTTGGTGACAGATACGCAGTATTTT. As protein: CASSLVTDTQYF.

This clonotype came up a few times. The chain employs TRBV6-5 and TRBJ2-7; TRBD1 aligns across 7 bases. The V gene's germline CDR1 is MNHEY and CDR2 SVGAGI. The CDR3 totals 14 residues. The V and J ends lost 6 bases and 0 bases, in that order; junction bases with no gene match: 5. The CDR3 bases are TGTGCCAGCAGAATGACAGGGAACTCCTACGAGCAGTACTTC. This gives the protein CASRMTGNSYEQYF.